This record looks at one TCR beta chain sequence and its context. The antigen is not known. The data are from a study of blood T cells in healthy people across ages. Study context: Capture by template switching was about one barcoded beta molecule per two T cells.

Germline V gene lookup returns CDR1 MGHDK and CDR2 SYGVNS. The CDR3 is made up of 15 amino acids. V was shortened by 4 bases and J by 1 base, with 13 bases between the two germline ends. General observations from the study: Diversity was higher, and naive CD4+ cells more numerous, in long-lived donors than in aged donors.

The authors ran a second PCR of about 7 to 11 cycles using a sample-barcoded 5' primer and a J-beta primer mix. Every cDNA molecule bore a tag from a template-switch adaptor containing 12 random nucleotides. TCRdb used MiXCR to reprocess the 5' RACE reads, holding one entry per CDR3 protein. The sample records just under 550,000 distinct CDR3 sequences, about 25% being singletons. The same sample was also studied in work on T cells of mothers and their children. Per that paper: There were over 10 million TCR beta CDR3 reads from each mother and about 3 million from each child.

The rearrangement uses TRBV25-1 and TRBJ2-5; possible D gene TRBD2, 5 bases. The receptor comes from a boy younger than 18 in good health. The sample consisted of blood. The CDR3 DNA sequence: TGTGCCAGCAGTGCGATCGGGAATCCCCAAGAGACCCAGTACTTC. It codes for CASSAIGNPQETQYF.